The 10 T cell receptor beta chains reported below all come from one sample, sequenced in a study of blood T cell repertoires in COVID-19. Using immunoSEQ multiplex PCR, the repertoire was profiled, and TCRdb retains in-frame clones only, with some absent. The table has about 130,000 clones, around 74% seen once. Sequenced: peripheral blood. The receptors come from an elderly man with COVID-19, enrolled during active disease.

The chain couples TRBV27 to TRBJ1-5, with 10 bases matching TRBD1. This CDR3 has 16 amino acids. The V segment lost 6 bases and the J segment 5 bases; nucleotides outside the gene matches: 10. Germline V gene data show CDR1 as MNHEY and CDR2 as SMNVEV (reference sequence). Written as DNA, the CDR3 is TGTGCCAGCAGCCGCGGACAGGGGGAAACCCATCAGCCCCAGCATTTT. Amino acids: CASSRGQGETHQPQHF.

CDR3 residues: CASSLPDRGYGYTF. The CDR3 DNA sequence: TGTGCCAGCAGCCTTCCCGACAGGGGATATGGCTACACCTTC. J is TRBJ1-2 and V is TRBV6-6; TRBD1 matches at 8 bases. Germline V gene data show CDR1 as MNHNY and CDR2 as SVGAGI (reference sequence). The CDR3 length is 14 residues. The trim removed 6 bases at V and 5 bases at J, leaving 8 bases unmatched.

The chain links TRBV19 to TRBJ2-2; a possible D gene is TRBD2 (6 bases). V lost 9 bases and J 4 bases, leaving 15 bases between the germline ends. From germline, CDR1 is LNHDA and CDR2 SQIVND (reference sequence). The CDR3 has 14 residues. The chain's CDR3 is CASFRRGGTGELFF. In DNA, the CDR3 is TGTGCCAGCTTCCGGAGGGGCGGCACCGGGGAGCTGTTTTTT. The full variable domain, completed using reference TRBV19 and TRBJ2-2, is DGGITQSPKYLFRKEGQNVTLSCEQNLNHDAMYWYRQDPGQGLRLIYYSQIVNDFQKGDIAEGYSVSREKKESFPLTVTSAQKNPTAFYLCASFRRGGTGELFFGEGSRLTVL.

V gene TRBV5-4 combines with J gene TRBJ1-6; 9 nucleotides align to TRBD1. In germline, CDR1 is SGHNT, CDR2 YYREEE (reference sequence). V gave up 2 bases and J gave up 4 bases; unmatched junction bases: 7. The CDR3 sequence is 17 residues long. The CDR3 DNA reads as TGTGCCAGCAGCTTTAGACAGGGGGGTGCTTATAATTCACCCCTCCACTTT. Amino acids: CASSFRQGGAYNSPLHF. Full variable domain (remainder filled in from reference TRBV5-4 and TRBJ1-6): ETGVTQSPTHLIKTRGQQVTLRCSSQSGHNTVSWYQQALGQGPQFIFQYYREEENGRGNFPPRFSGLQFPNYSSELNVNALELDDSALYLCASSFRQGGAYNSPLHFGNGTRLTVT.

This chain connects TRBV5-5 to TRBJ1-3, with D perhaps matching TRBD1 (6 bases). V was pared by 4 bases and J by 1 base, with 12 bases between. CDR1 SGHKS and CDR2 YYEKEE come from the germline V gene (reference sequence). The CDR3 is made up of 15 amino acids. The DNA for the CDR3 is TGTGCCAGCAGCCCCCCACAGGGATCTGGAAACACCATATATTTT. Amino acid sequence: CASSPPQGSGNTIYF.

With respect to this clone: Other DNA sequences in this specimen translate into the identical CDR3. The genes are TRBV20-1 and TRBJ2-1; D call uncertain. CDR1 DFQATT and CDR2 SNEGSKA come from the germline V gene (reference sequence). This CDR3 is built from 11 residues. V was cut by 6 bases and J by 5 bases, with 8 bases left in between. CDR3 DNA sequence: TGCAGTGCCCGCGCCGACAATGAGCAGTTCTTC. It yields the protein CSARADNEQFF.

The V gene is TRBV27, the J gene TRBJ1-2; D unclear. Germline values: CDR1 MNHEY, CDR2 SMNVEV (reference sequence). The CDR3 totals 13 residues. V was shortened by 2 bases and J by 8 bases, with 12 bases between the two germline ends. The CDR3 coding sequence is TGTGCCAGCAGTTTAGGGCCGTCGGGGGGCTACACCTTC. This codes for CASSLGPSGGYTF.

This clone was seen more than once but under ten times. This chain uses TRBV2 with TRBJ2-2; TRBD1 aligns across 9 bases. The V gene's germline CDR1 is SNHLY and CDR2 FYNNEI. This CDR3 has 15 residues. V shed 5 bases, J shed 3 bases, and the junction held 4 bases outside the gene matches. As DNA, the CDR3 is TGTGCCAGCAGTACACAGGGGGCATACACCGGGGAGCTGTTTTTT. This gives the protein CASSTQGAYTGELFF.

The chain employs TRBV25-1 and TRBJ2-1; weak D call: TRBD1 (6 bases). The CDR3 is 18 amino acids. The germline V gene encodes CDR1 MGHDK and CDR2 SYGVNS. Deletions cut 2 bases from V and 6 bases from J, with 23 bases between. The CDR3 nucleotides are TGTGCCAGCAGTGAAGAGCCCCGGAAGACAGGTACAATCAATGAGCAGTTCTTC. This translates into CASSEEPRKTGTINEQFF. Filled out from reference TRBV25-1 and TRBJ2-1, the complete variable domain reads EADIYQTPRYLVIGTGKKITLECSQTMGHDKMYWYQQDPGMELHLIHYSYGVNSTEKGDLSSESTVSRIRTEHFPLTLESARPSHTSQYLCASSEEPRKTGTINEQFFGPGTRLTVL.

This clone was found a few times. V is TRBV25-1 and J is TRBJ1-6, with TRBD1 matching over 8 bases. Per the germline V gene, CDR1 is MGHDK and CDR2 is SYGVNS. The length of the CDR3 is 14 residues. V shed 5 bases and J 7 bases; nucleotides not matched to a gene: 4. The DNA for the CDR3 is TGTGCCAGCAGTTTGACAGGGGAGAATTCACCCCTCCACTTT. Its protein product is CASSLTGENSPLHF. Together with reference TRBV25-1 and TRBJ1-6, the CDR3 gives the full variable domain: EADIYQTPRYLVIGTGKKITLECSQTMGHDKMYWYQQDPGMELHLIHYSYGVNSTEKGDLSSESTVSRIRTEHFPLTLESARPSHTSQYLCASSLTGENSPLHFGNGTRLTVT.